These 9 T cell receptor beta chains originate from one sample sequenced in a study of blood T cell repertoires in COVID-19. TCRdb's table, derived via immunoSEQ multiplex PCR, lists solely in-frame clones and lacks some. Of about 310,000 clones detected, 89% appear once; the ten largest clones hold approximately 5.2%. The sequenced sample was PBMCs or T cells enriched from blood (not recorded which). Receptor source: a man aged 55 to 69 who had recovered from COVID-19.

CDR3 region: CASSLGVGQGVDIQYF. The DNA of the CDR3 is TGTGCCAGCAGCTTAGGCGTGGGACAGGGGGTAGACATTCAGTACTTC. The chain is built from TRBV11-3 and TRBJ2-4; TRBD1 matches 11 bases. V trimming: 1 base; J trimming: 8 bases; junction bases outside the gene matches: 7. In germline, CDR1 is SGHNT, CDR2 YENEEA. The CDR3 loop spans 16 amino acids. The complete variable domain, with remaining parts taken from reference TRBV11-3 and TRBJ2-4, reads EAGVVQSPRYKIIEKKQPVAFWCNPISGHNTLYWYLQNLGQGPELLIRYENEEAVDDSQLPKDRFSAERLKGVDSTLKIQPAELGDSAVYLCASSLGVGQGVDIQYFGAGTRLSVL.

This clone was detected only once. One end of the junction is discordant with germline, which a read error may explain. This chain joins TRBV4-3 and TRBJ2-3, with D uncertain. The CDR3 has 16 residues. CDR1 LGHNA and CDR2 YSLEER come from the germline V gene. CDR3 nucleotide sequence: TGCGCCAGCGGCCAAGTGGCAGTCCCCGGAGCAGATACGCAGTATTTT. This codes for CASGQVAVPGADTQYF.

The V gene is TRBV7-8, the J gene TRBJ2-5; 10 bases line up with TRBD2. This CDR3 is 15 amino acids long. Germline V gene data show CDR1 as SGHVS and CDR2 as FQNEAQ. With V trimmed by 9 bases and J by 2 bases, 9 bases remained unmatched. The CDR3 DNA is TGTGCCAGTTCTAAATGGACTAGCGGACAAGAGACCCAGTACTTC. Translating gives CASSKWTSGQETQYF.

This clone was picked up one time. The chain links TRBV18 to TRBJ2-7; 12 positions agree with TRBD1. V lost 2 bases and J lost 2; bases outside the gene matches: 10. Germline CDR1 reads KGHSH; CDR2 reads LQKENI. The CDR3 length is 18 residues. CDR3 nucleotides: TGTGCCAGCTCACCAGGTTTGGGACAGGGGGCCGACGCCTACGAGCAGTACTTC. Translation: CASSPGLGQGADAYEQYF.

This chain uses TRBV11-2 with TRBJ2-2; 10 bases are a match to TRBD1. The trim removed 5 bases at V and 6 bases at J, leaving 3 bases unmatched. Germline CDR1 is SGHAT and CDR2 is FQNNGV. This CDR3 has 14 amino acids. The CDR3 DNA reads as TGTGCCAGCAGCCCAGGGACAGGGGCCGGGGAGCTGTTTTTT. Translating it yields CASSPGTGAGELFF.

The chain couples TRBV5-1 to TRBJ2-3, with 11 bases identical to TRBD2. The CDR3 length is 19 residues. Germline CDR1 SGHRS, CDR2 YFSETQ. With 4 bases clipped from V and 1 base from J, the junction kept 14 bases outside the gene matches. Written as DNA, the CDR3 is TGCGCCAGCAGCGTGTTAGCGGGAGGGCCGAGGGTCCGCACAGATACGCAGTATTTT. Amino acids: CASSVLAGGPRVRTDTQYF.

The chain joins TRBV18 to TRBJ2-6; weak D call: TRBD1 (6 bases). Germline assignment: CDR1 KGHSH and CDR2 LQKENI. V dropped 3 bases and J dropped 4 bases, with 10 bases sitting between them. This CDR3 region has 15 residues. CDR3 sequence reads: CASSPRTDGANVLTF. CDR3 nucleotides: TGTGCCAGCTCACCGAGGACAGACGGGGCCAACGTCCTGACTTTC.

The genes are TRBV27 and TRBJ2-3; TRBD2 matches at 7 bases. Germline assignment: CDR1 MNHEY and CDR2 SMNVEV (reference sequence). This CDR3 has 15 residues. Trimming cost V 6 bases and J 6 bases; bases outside gene matches: 12. In nucleotides, the CDR3 is TGTGCCAGCAGCGCCCCCCGACTAGCATCGGATACGCAGTATTTT. Its protein is CASSAPRLASDTQYF.

In its sample, this clone was seen once. The V and J genes are TRBV7-2 and TRBJ2-5, with 8 positions matching TRBD1. CDR1 and CDR2 from the germline V gene are SGHTA and FQGNSA. The ends lost 8 bases at V and 2 bases at J; junction bases unmatched: 7. This CDR3 spans 14 amino acids. Here the CDR3 DNA reads TGTGCCAGCTCCGACAGGGGCCCTCAAGAGACCCAGTACTTC. Translation: CASSDRGPQETQYF. The variable domain in full, completed from reference TRBV7-2 and TRBJ2-5, reads GAGVSQSPSNKVTEKGKDVELRCDPISGHTALYWYRQSLGQGLEFLIYFQGNSAPDKSGLPSDRFSAERTGGSVSTLTIQRTQQEDSAVYLCASSDRGPQETQYFGPGTRLLVL.